The 27 T cell receptor beta chains below come from one sample, sequenced in a study of beta chain features in type 1 diabetes. Expressed TCRB transcripts were sequenced because the entire RNA isolate underwent reverse transcription. Sequencing used immunoSEQ multiplex PCR; TCRdb keeps in-frame clones, though not all of them. The table lists about 620,000 clones, 15% of them singletons. Sequenced material: naive CD4+ T cells from blood. All receptors come from a man aged 18 to 30 in good health.

This clone was observed a handful of times. Written as DNA, the CDR3 is TGTGCCAGCAGTTGGCCCGGGGCAAACATTCAGTACTTC. Amino acids: CASSWPGANIQYF. The gene calls are TRBV28 and TRBJ2-4; D is tentatively TRBD1 or TRBD2 (5 bases each). The V end was cut by 4 bases, the J end by 6 bases, with 10 bases between. Germline loops: CDR1 MDHEN, CDR2 SYDVKM. This CDR3 contains 13 residues. The variable domain in full, with the rest retrieved from reference TRBV28 and TRBJ2-4, is DVKVTQSSRYLVKRTGEKVFLECVQDMDHENMFWYRQDPGLGLRLIYFSYDVKMKEKGDIPEGYSVSREKKERFSLILESASTNQTSMYLCASSWPGANIQYFGAGTRLSVL.

The V and J genes are TRBV9 and TRBJ2-1; 10 nucleotides line up with TRBD1. Germline V gives CDR1 SGDLS, CDR2 YYNGEE. V gave up 0 bases and J gave up 7 bases; unmatched junction bases: 7. The CDR3 sequence is 16 residues long. For the CDR3, the DNA is TGTGCCAGCAGCGTAGGGCTGACAGGGGGCCTTAATGAGCAGTTCTTC. It translates to CASSVGLTGGLNEQFF.

Here the CDR3 DNA reads TGTGCCAGCAGCTCCGAAGGGGGGACGGGGAAGACCCAGTACTTC. This sequence encodes CASSSEGGTGKTQYF. The V and J genes are TRBV7-2 and TRBJ2-5; D may be TRBD1 or TRBD2 (6 bases each). The V and J ends lost 4 bases and 6 bases respectively, with 18 bases between them. The CDR3 consists of 15 residues. The germline V gene has CDR1 SGHTA and CDR2 FQGNSA.

This chain links TRBV4-3 with TRBJ1-1; D may be TRBD1 (6 bases). This CDR3 spans 19 amino acids. Trimming removed 4 bases from V and 1 base from J, with 25 bases in between. CDR1 LGHNA and CDR2 YSLEER come from the germline V gene. CDR3 nucleotide sequence: TGCGCCAGCAGCCGTCATCCCCCGACAGGAGTACTGAGGAACACTGAAGCTTTCTTT. This sequence encodes CASSRHPPTGVLRNTEAFF.

This clone came up many times. In the same sample, other DNA sequences code for this CDR3. The chain is built from TRBV14 and TRBJ2-3, with D unclear. V was cut by 4 bases and J by 1 base, with 3 bases left in between. CDR1 is SGHDN and CDR2 is FVKESK in the germline V gene. The CDR3 has 12 amino acids. CDR3 protein: CASSPRTDTQYF. The CDR3 nucleotides are TGTGCCAGCAGCCCTCGCACAGATACGCAGTATTTT.

In this sample, this clone turned up a few times. V gene TRBV27 combines with J gene TRBJ1-2; D possibly corresponds to TRBD1 (6 bases). The CDR3 totals 14 residues. Deletions cut 6 bases from V and 4 bases from J, with 15 bases between. CDR1 is MNHEY, CDR2 SMNVEV, per germline (reference sequence). The CDR3 region is CASSRTGLGYGYTF. CDR3 sequence (DNA): TGTGCCAGCAGCAGAACAGGGCTTGGCTATGGCTACACCTTC.

This clone was detected only a few times. The J gene is TRBJ2-5, the V gene TRBV11-2; 10 nucleotides align to TRBD1. This CDR3 has 14 amino acids. In germline, CDR1 is SGHAT, CDR2 FQNNGV. The J segment lost 4 bases and the V segment lost 4 bases, leaving 3 bases of the junction unmatched. For the CDR3, the DNA is TGTGCCAGCAGCTCGAGGACAGGGGGAGAGACCCAGTACTTC. It specifies CASSSRTGGETQYF.

This clone was counted once. The chain joins TRBV30 to TRBJ1-6, with D possibly matching TRBD1 (5 bases). The CDR3 loop spans 13 amino acids. Germline V gene sequence: CDR1 GTSNPN, CDR2 SVGIG (reference sequence). The ends were cut back, 5 bases at V and 7 bases at J, with 12 bases in the middle. CDR3 nucleotides: TGTGCCTGGGTCCAGGGATGGAATTCACCCCTCCACTTT. Encoded protein: CAWVQGWNSPLHF.

In this sample, this clone turned up a few times. V usage is TRBV4-3 and J usage is TRBJ2-7; 7 bases line up with TRBD1. The germline V gene has CDR1 LGHNA and CDR2 YSLEER. The CDR3 is made up of 13 amino acids. With V trimmed by 5 bases and J by 3 bases, 4 bases remained unmatched. In DNA form, the CDR3 reads TGCGCCAGCAGCTACGACAGGGTCTACGAGCAGTACTTC. Amino acids: CASSYDRVYEQYF.

V and J are TRBV9 and TRBJ2-2; D remains ambiguous. V dropped 5 bases and J dropped 1 base, with 9 bases sitting between them. Germline V gene lookup returns CDR1 SGDLS and CDR2 YYNGEE. This CDR3 has 14 amino acids. The CDR3 reads CASRPRQNTGELFF. As DNA, the CDR3 is TGTGCCAGCAGACCCCGACAGAACACCGGGGAGCTGTTTTTT.

V gene TRBV4-1 combines with J gene TRBJ2-1; D is possibly TRBD1 (6 bases). There are 19 residues in the CDR3. Between the trimmed V and J ends, which lost 0 bases and 1 base, there was a span of 19 bases. Germline assignment: CDR1 MGHRA and CDR2 YSYEKL. The CDR3 region is CASSQDLAGVRVSYNEQFF. The CDR3 DNA is TGCGCCAGCAGCCAAGATTTAGCAGGGGTCAGGGTATCCTACAATGAGCAGTTCTTC.

This clone was found a few times. This chain uses TRBV28 with TRBJ2-7; a weak D match, TRBD2 (5 bases). The CDR3 loop spans 13 amino acids. Germline V lookup: CDR1 MDHEN, CDR2 SYDVKM. Deletions cut 3 bases from V and 3 bases from J, with 9 bases between. CDR3 loop: CASSFPGLYEQYF. The CDR3 DNA reads TGTGCCAGCAGTTTCCCCGGACTCTACGAGCAGTACTTC.

Turning to this clone: The sample contains more than one DNA sequence encoding this CDR3. This rearrangement joins TRBV28 to TRBJ1-6, with D tentatively TRBD1 (5 bases). V shed 3 bases and J shed 4 bases, with 7 bases lying between them. The germline gives CDR1 MDHEN, CDR2 SYDVKM. This CDR3 region has 14 residues. The CDR3: CASSLRGYNSPLHF. As DNA, the CDR3 is TGTGCCAGCAGTTTGAGGGGTTATAATTCACCCCTCCACTTT.

The chain has TRBV13 and TRBJ2-2; 11 nucleotides agree with TRBD2. Trimming removed 1 base from V and 4 bases from J; junction bases left unmatched: 5. CDR3 length equals 17 residues. The germline V gene has CDR1 PRHDT and CDR2 FYEKMQ (reference sequence). CDR3 protein: CASSLAWLAGGTGELFF. The DNA of the CDR3 is TGTGCCAGCAGCTTAGCGTGGCTAGCGGGGGGCACCGGGGAGCTGTTTTTT.

The chain is built from TRBV29-1 and TRBJ1-2; TRBD1 aligns across 7 bases. Germline lookup yields CDR1 SQVTM and CDR2 ANQGSEA. The CDR3 has 13 amino acids. V shed 5 bases and J 4 bases; nucleotides not matched to a gene: 7. For the CDR3, the DNA is TGCAGCGTTTTCGACAGGGCTACCTATGGCTACACCTTC. Translated: CSVFDRATYGYTF.

This chain links TRBV16 with TRBJ1-6; D gene unclear. Looked up from germline, CDR1 is KGHSY and CDR2 is FQNENV. The CDR3 runs to 15 residues. V was cut by 0 bases and J by 8 bases, with 11 bases left in between. The CDR3 DNA follows: TGTGCCAGCAGCCAATCGTCTATCCTGTATTCACCCCTCCACTTT. This codes for CASSQSSILYSPLHF.

The sample holds a few counts of this clone. The rearrangement links TRBV18 to TRBJ2-5; 11 bases line up with TRBD2. From germline, CDR1 is KGHSH and CDR2 LQKENI. The length of the CDR3 is 16 residues. Trimming cost V 0 bases and J 4 bases; bases outside gene matches: 4. The CDR3 reads CASSPPRGLAAETQYF. The CDR3 nucleotides read TGTGCCAGCTCACCACCGCGGGGACTAGCGGCAGAGACCCAGTACTTC.

This clone was seen more than once but under ten times. The rearrangement uses TRBV5-1 and TRBJ2-5; no definite D call. CDR1 and CDR2 from the germline V gene are SGHRS and YFSETQ. Trimming pared 2 bases from V and 2 bases from J, leaving 10 bases between. The CDR3 length is 14 residues. The CDR3 sequence is CASSLRTVQETQYF. CDR3 DNA sequence: TGCGCCAGCAGCTTAAGGACGGTACAAGAGACCCAGTACTTC. The variable domain in full, with the rest retrieved from reference TRBV5-1 and TRBJ2-5, is KAGVTQTPRYLIKTRGQQVTLSCSPISGHRSVSWYQQTPGQGLQFLFEYFSETQRNKGNFPGRFSGRQFSNSRSEMNVSTLELGDSALYLCASSLRTVQETQYFGPGTRLLVL.

This clone was detected a few times. This chain uses TRBV9 with TRBJ2-5; 7 nucleotides match TRBD2. The CDR3 has 16 residues. The junction had 10 bases not matched to a gene; V was cut back by 4 bases and J by 1 base. The germline V gene has CDR1 SGDLS and CDR2 YYNGEE. The CDR3 sequence: CASSPRRASGQETQYF. In DNA, the CDR3 is TGTGCCAGCAGCCCCAGGCGGGCTAGCGGCCAAGAGACCCAGTACTTC. The complete variable domain, with remaining parts taken from reference TRBV9 and TRBJ2-5, reads DSGVTQTPKHLITATGQRVTLRCSPRSGDLSVYWYQQSLDQGLQFLIQYYNGEERAKGNILERFSAQQFPDLHSELNLSSLELGDSALYFCASSPRRASGQETQYFGPGTRLLVL.

The V gene is TRBV7-2, the J gene TRBJ1-1; 7 bases are shared with TRBD1. V lost 5 bases to trimming and J lost 1 base; unmatched junction nucleotides: 4. Germline CDR1 and CDR2: SGHTA and FQGNSA. The CDR3 runs 14 residues. The CDR3 nucleotides read TGTGCCAGCAGCCTGGACAGGTGGAACACTGAAGCTTTCTTT. Its translation: CASSLDRWNTEAFF.

On this clone itself: Distinct nucleotide sequences in the sample also encode this CDR3. The genes are TRBV7-2 and TRBJ2-6; 9 bases fit TRBD1. V was clipped by 5 bases and J by 6 bases; unmatched bases: 8. CDR3 length equals 16 residues. The V gene's germline CDR1 is SGHTA and CDR2 FQGNSA. The DNA for the CDR3 is TGTGCCAGCAGCCGGCGACAGGGGGGGTCGGCCAACGTCCTGACTTTC. Translated, it gives CASSRRQGGSANVLTF. Supplemented by reference TRBV7-2 and TRBJ2-6, the full variable domain reads GAGVSQSPSNKVTEKGKDVELRCDPISGHTALYWYRQSLGQGLEFLIYFQGNSAPDKSGLPSDRFSAERTGGSVSTLTIQRTQQEDSAVYLCASSRRQGGSANVLTFGAGSRLTVL.

This clone showed up just a few times. The genes are TRBV7-3 and TRBJ1-2; tentative D call: TRBD1 (5 bases). The ends were cut back, 6 bases at V and 5 bases at J, with 13 bases in the middle. The CDR3 extends over 13 amino acids. Germline V CDR1 and CDR2: SGHTA, FQGTGA. The CDR3 bases are TGTGCCAGCAGTGACCAGGGCGGGTATGGCTACACCTTC. It encodes CASSDQGGYGYTF.

This clone has a handful of counts. Other DNA sequences from this sample encode an identical CDR3 as well. The chain carries TRBV5-1 and TRBJ1-2; TRBD1 aligns across 7 bases. The CDR3 spans 14 residues. CDR1 is SGHRS, CDR2 YFSETQ, per germline. V was clipped by 0 bases and J by 2 bases; unmatched bases: 1. As DNA, the CDR3 is TGCGCCAGCAGCTTGGGACAGGGCAACTATGGCTACACCTTC. Protein sequence: CASSLGQGNYGYTF.

This chain links TRBV18 with TRBJ1-5; D unclear. Trimming pared 4 bases from V and 2 bases from J, leaving 6 bases between. From germline, CDR1 is KGHSH and CDR2 LQKENI. This CDR3 region has 13 residues. The CDR3 here is CASSRGRNQPQHF. CDR3 bases: TGTGCCAGCTCACGCGGCCGCAATCAGCCCCAGCATTTT.

The chain links TRBV4-3 to TRBJ2-5; either TRBD1 or TRBD2 may fit D (6 bases each). This CDR3 has 15 residues. Germline V gene data show CDR1 as LGHNA and CDR2 as YSLEER. Trimming removed 0 bases from V and 3 bases from J, with 11 bases in between. CDR3 region: CASSQDARGEETQYF. DNA for the CDR3: TGCGCCAGCAGCCAAGATGCTAGGGGGGAAGAGACCCAGTACTTC.

The chain couples TRBV5-4 to TRBJ2-5; 7 nucleotides agree with TRBD1. CDR1 is SGHNT, CDR2 YYREEE, per germline (reference sequence). This CDR3 is built from 14 residues. J gave up 4 bases and V 0 bases, and 3 bases lay outside the gene matches. CDR3 amino acids: CASSLARGRETQYF. DNA of the CDR3: TGTGCCAGCAGCTTGGCCAGGGGGAGAGAGACCCAGTACTTC. Drawing the rest from reference TRBV5-4 and TRBJ2-5, the complete variable domain is ETGVTQSPTHLIKTRGQQVTLRCSSQSGHNTVSWYQQALGQGPQFIFQYYREEENGRGNFPPRFSGLQFPNYSSELNVNALELDDSALYLCASSLARGRETQYFGPGTRLLVL.

The table lists this clone with a few counts. The rearrangement uses TRBV5-5 and TRBJ2-3; tentatively, D is TRBD2 (6 bases). Germline V gene lookup returns CDR1 SGHKS and CDR2 YYEKEE (reference sequence). Trimming removed 3 bases from V and 6 bases from J, with 8 bases in between. The CDR3 is 12 amino acids. The CDR3 is CASSSAGDTQYF. The DNA for the CDR3 is TGTGCCAGCAGCTCCGCGGGGGATACGCAGTATTTT.